The 21 T cell receptor beta chains below come from one sample, sequenced in a study of CD8+ T cells in alopecia areata (dated by TCRdb to 2017 to 2018). Interpreted using the paper, the time point label stands for: baseline before oral tofacitinib. The protocol used for the library was the immunoSEQ multiplex PCR assay. To provide template for TCR sequencing, every sample had RNA extracted and reverse transcribed into cDNA. In its TCRdb copy, this immuneACCESS table keeps in-frame sequences only and misses some clones. Where compared with another copy, unresolved V genes explain less than half of these, and the others have no known cause. Present in this sample are 150,000 or so clones, 50% to 65% of which were seen just once. The ten largest make up just under 20% of the sample. The sample in question was CD8+ T cells sorted from blood, obtained at week 0. These receptors were taken from a human donor with alopecia areata.

This chain uses TRBV5-5 with TRBJ2-7; no clear D. Germline CDR1 SGHKS, CDR2 YYEKEE (reference sequence). V gave up 0 bases and J gave up 2 bases, with 0 bases separating them. This CDR3 comprises 11 residues. The CDR3 region is CASSLAYEQYF. The DNA of the CDR3 is TGTGCCAGCAGCTTGGCCTACGAGCAGTACTTC.

This sequence joins TRBV29-1 and TRBJ1-6; D possibly corresponds to TRBD1 (5 bases). This CDR3 has 11 residues. Germline V gene data show CDR1 as SQVTM and CDR2 as ANQGSEA. V dropped 7 bases and J dropped 7 bases, with 8 bases sitting between them. DNA of the CDR3: TGCAGCGGAGGGGTAAATTCACCCCTCCACTTT. Translation gives CSGGVNSPLHF.

V is TRBV25-1 and J is TRBJ2-1, with D perhaps being TRBD1 or TRBD2 (5 bases each). Germline V gene data show CDR1 as MGHDK and CDR2 as SYGVNS. The V and J ends lost 4 bases and 5 bases respectively, with 15 bases between them. The CDR3 is 15 residues long. This chain's CDR3 is CASSAPGRGHNEQFF. The CDR3, as DNA: TGTGCCAGCAGTGCTCCGGGACGGGGACACAATGAGCAGTTCTTC.

This clone was observed a few times. The chain combines TRBV7-2 with TRBJ2-7; the match to TRBD1 covers 7 bases. This CDR3 spans 16 amino acids. The ends lost 5 bases at V and 2 bases at J; junction bases unmatched: 12. Germline loops: CDR1 SGHTA, CDR2 FQGNSA. As DNA, the CDR3 is TGTGCCAGCAGCCCCCCACCGGACAGGTACCCCTACGAGCAGTACTTC. Amino acids: CASSPPPDRYPYEQYF.

The table lists this clone with a few counts. CDR3 coding DNA: TGCAGCGTTCAGGGACTAGCGGGGACCTCAGATACGCAGTATTTT. Its protein product is CSVQGLAGTSDTQYF. The chain has TRBV29-1 and TRBJ2-3, with 13 bases identical to TRBD2. Germline-derived CDR1 and CDR2 are SQVTM and ANQGSEA. The CDR3 length is 15 residues. The trim removed 5 bases at V and 4 bases at J, leaving 6 bases unmatched.

The chain is built from TRBV4-3 and TRBJ2-7; the match to TRBD1 covers 10 bases. The junction had 4 bases not matched to a gene; V was cut back by 4 bases and J by 7 bases. CDR3 length equals 13 residues. CDR1 is LGHNA and CDR2 is YSLEER in the germline V gene. The CDR3 region has the DNA TGCGCCAGCAGCCCCGGGACAGGGGTTGAGCAGTACTTC. Translation gives CASSPGTGVEQYF.

Comment on this clone: Compared with germline, one end of the junction differs, possibly owing to a read error. The chain joins TRBV7-3 to TRBJ2-1; D remains ambiguous. CDR1 and CDR2 from the germline V gene are SGHTA and FQGTGA. This CDR3 region has 15 residues. The CDR3: CASSQDRNRYDGQFF. CDR3 coding DNA: TGCGCCAGCAGCCAAGATCGCAACCGATACGATGGGCAGTTCTTC.

The rearrangement uses TRBV27 and TRBJ2-7, with 7 bases aligning to TRBD1. With 5 bases clipped from V and 0 bases from J, the junction kept 4 bases outside the gene matches. The CDR3 runs to 14 residues. The germline V gene encodes CDR1 MNHEY and CDR2 SMNVEV (reference sequence). CDR3 in amino acids: CASSPTGNSYEQYF. The CDR3 DNA is TGTGCCAGCAGTCCGACAGGGAACTCCTACGAGCAGTACTTC.

This clone was observed a handful of times. This chain connects TRBV5-1 to TRBJ1-1, with D hard to call. The CDR3 runs to 13 residues. Trimming pared 0 bases from V and 7 bases from J, leaving 10 bases between. Germline lookup yields CDR1 SGHRS and CDR2 YFSETQ. The CDR3 here is CASSLAGDLEAFF. The CDR3 DNA follows: TGCGCCAGCAGCTTGGCCGGAGACCTTGAAGCTTTCTTT.

This clone has just a few counts. The rearrangement uses TRBV29-1 and TRBJ1-2; the D gene is possibly TRBD1 (5 bases). This CDR3 spans 12 amino acids. Trimming cost V 0 bases and J 6 bases, with 8 bases left between them. The germline V gene has CDR1 SQVTM and CDR2 ANQGSEA. CDR3 amino acids: CSVEEGVHGYTF. CDR3 sequence (DNA): TGCAGCGTTGAAGAGGGGGTTCATGGCTACACCTTC.

The chain couples TRBV4-3 to TRBJ2-7; 9 nucleotides align to TRBD1. Trimming cost V 0 bases and J 3 bases; bases outside gene matches: 6. This CDR3 region has 16 residues. Germline V gene sequence: CDR1 LGHNA, CDR2 YSLEER. The CDR3 spells CASSQDQGTGYYEQYF. CDR3 DNA: TGCGCCAGCAGCCAAGATCAAGGGACAGGGTACTACGAGCAGTACTTC.

A remark on this clone: With a far larger clone one base away, a read error is the likely cause. Other DNA sequences in this specimen translate into the identical CDR3. The chain recombines TRBV29-1 with TRBJ2-6; 9 nucleotides line up with TRBD2. Germline V gene data show CDR1 as SQVTM and CDR2 as ANQGSEA. The CDR3 consists of 16 residues. J gave up 2 bases and V 7 bases, and 9 bases lay outside the gene matches. For the CDR3, the DNA is TGCAGCGCTATACTTGCGGGGGGGCCTGGGGCCAACGTCCTGACTTTC. Translated, it gives CSAILAGGPGANVLTF.

This chain connects TRBV29-1 to TRBJ2-7; 7 nucleotides match TRBD1. The ends lost 3 bases at V and 0 bases at J; junction bases unmatched: 11. Germline V lookup: CDR1 SQVTM, CDR2 ANQGSEA. The length of the CDR3 is 16 residues. CDR3 protein: CSVEILGQVSSYEQYF. In nucleotides, the CDR3 is TGCAGCGTTGAGATCTTAGGACAGGTGAGCTCCTACGAGCAGTACTTC.

The chain has TRBV29-1 and TRBJ2-7; tentatively, D is TRBD2 (6 bases). The CDR3 has 14 amino acids. The V gene's germline CDR1 is SQVTM and CDR2 ANQGSEA. V lost 2 bases to trimming and J lost 4 bases, with 15 bases between them. CDR3 amino acids: CSVEIGGVGYEQYF. The CDR3 DNA follows: TGCAGCGTTGAAATCGGAGGGGTCGGGTACGAGCAGTACTTC.

The V and J genes are TRBV23-1 and TRBJ1-5; D unresolved. TRBV23-1 is filed as an ORF, its function uncertain. The CDR3 is made up of 17 amino acids. The V gene lost 6 bases and the J gene lost 7 bases, with 25 bases spanning the gap. Written as DNA, the CDR3 is TGCGCCAGCAGCCCTCCGCGGTCGGGGAGGAGGGCGCAGCCCCAGCATTTT. It encodes CASSPPRSGRRAQPQHF.

The chain couples TRBV4-3 to TRBJ2-7, with 7 nucleotides matching TRBD1. The germline V gene has CDR1 LGHNA and CDR2 YSLEER. CDR3 size: 15 residues. V lost 1 base and J lost 6; bases outside the gene matches: 9. The CDR3 is CASSQARQGVGEQYF. CDR3 nucleotide sequence: TGCGCCAGCAGCCAAGCCCGGCAGGGGGTGGGCGAGCAGTACTTC.

The V gene is TRBV9, the J gene TRBJ1-2; D is unresolved. Germline V CDR1 and CDR2: SGDLS, YYNGEE. Trimming pared 4 bases from V and 8 bases from J, leaving 12 bases between. The CDR3 totals 12 residues. The CDR3 is CASSLAEVGYTF. The DNA for the CDR3 is TGTGCCAGCAGCCTAGCGGAGGTGGGCTACACCTTC.

The gene calls are TRBV5-1 and TRBJ2-3, with TRBD2 as a possible D gene (6 bases). V was cut by 0 bases and J by 10 bases, with 15 bases left in between. Per the germline V gene, CDR1 is SGHRS and CDR2 is YFSETQ. The CDR3 sequence is 14 residues long. CDR3 protein: CASSLDGREDPQYF. DNA for the CDR3: TGCGCCAGCAGCTTGGATGGCAGGGAGGATCCGCAGTATTTT.

The V gene is TRBV6-5, the J gene TRBJ2-3; TRBD2 might be the D (6 bases). Looked up from germline, CDR1 is MNHEY and CDR2 is SVGAGI. Trimming left V 2 bases short and J 2 bases short, with 14 bases between. The CDR3 loop spans 16 amino acids. This CDR3 reads CASSYRVGGYTDTQYF. The CDR3 bases are TGTGCCAGCAGTTACCGCGTGGGGGGTTACACAGATACGCAGTATTTT.

This clone was seen only once. Here the CDR3 reads CASSPHPVGSYGYTF. CDR3 coding DNA: TGTGCCAGCAGCCCCCACCCGGTCGGGTCATATGGCTACACCTTC. This rearrangement joins TRBV11-2 to TRBJ1-2; D unresolved. Looked up from germline, CDR1 is SGHAT and CDR2 is FQNNGV. The CDR3 is 15 residues long. Trimming shortened V by 5 bases and J by 5 bases, and 18 bases separated the two germline ends.

This rearrangement joins TRBV2 to TRBJ1-2, with D possibly being TRBD1 (6 bases). This CDR3 spans 14 amino acids. The V gene's germline CDR1 is SNHLY and CDR2 FYNNEI. Trimming removed 8 bases from V and 0 bases from J, with 13 bases in between. This CDR3 is CASETGISNYGYTF. DNA of the CDR3: TGTGCCAGCGAAACAGGGATCTCTAACTATGGCTACACCTTC. Using reference TRBV2 and TRBJ1-2 for the parts outside the CDR3, the full variable domain is EPEVTQTPSHQVTQMGQEVILRCVPISNHLYFYWYRQILGQKVEFLVSFYNNEISEKSEIFDDQFSVERPDGSNFTLKIRSTKLEDSAMYFCASETGISNYGYTFGSGTRLTVV.